The T cell receptor beta chain under discussion was sequenced for a study of blood T cell repertoires in COVID-19. Study details: Some COVID-19 samples were acute and others convalescent; all came from the United States, Italy and Spain. Sources were T cells, B-cell-depleted T cells, or PBMCs; the material itself was cDNA or gDNA.

V lost 4 bases, J lost 5 bases, and 13 bases lay in between. The germline CDR1 and CDR2 sequences are SGDLS and YYNGEE. The CDR3 totals 13 residues. Data came from immunoSEQ multiplex PCR; TCRdb stores just in-frame clones and leaves some out. The repertoire holds a few hundred thousand clones, with 80% to 90% as singletons. The rearrangement uses TRBV9 and TRBJ2-7; D is unresolved. Material: peripheral blood. This TCR was recovered from a woman older than 75 with active or convalescent COVID-19. As DNA, the CDR3 is TGTGCCAGCAGCCCGACTGGTTCCCACGAGCAGTACTTC. Protein product: CASSPTGSHEQYF.